These 20 T cell receptor beta chains were all obtained from the same sample, sequenced in a study of T cell changes during pregnancy in multiple sclerosis. Assay: immunoSEQ multiplex PCR; the TCRdb copy retains only in-frame clones and omits some. The sample has fewer than 75,000 clones, roughly nine tenths seen once; the top ten hold around 5.2%. Sample: CD8+ T cells from peripheral blood mononuclear cells, taken before pregnancy. The receptor source for this set is a female donor with multiple sclerosis, enrolled in a pregnancy study.

For the CDR3, the DNA is TGCGCCAGCAGCATGACAGGAACGCTGACCGGGGAGCTGTTTTTT. This gives the protein CASSMTGTLTGELFF. V usage is TRBV5-1 and J usage is TRBJ2-2, with D possibly being TRBD1 (6 bases). Germline CDR1 and CDR2: SGHRS and YFSETQ. V was trimmed by 4 bases and J by 5 bases, leaving 15 bases between them. The CDR3 runs to 15 residues.

As concerns this clone: Other DNA sequences in this specimen translate into the identical CDR3. The rearrangement uses TRBV11-2 and TRBJ2-7; 9 nucleotides line up with TRBD1. The V segment lost 1 base and the J segment 4 bases; nucleotides outside the gene matches: 2. Germline V gene sequence: CDR1 SGHAT, CDR2 FQNNGV. This CDR3 is 14 amino acids long. The CDR3, as DNA: TGTGCCAGCAGCTTAGGGACAGGGGCTTACGAGCAGTACTTC. It translates to CASSLGTGAYEQYF.

This chain joins TRBV4-1 and TRBJ2-7, with 10 nucleotides matching TRBD1. Germline-derived CDR1 and CDR2 are MGHRA and YSYEKL. There are 16 residues in the CDR3. Losses at the gene ends were 1 base for V and 2 bases for J; bases not matched to a gene: 5. In DNA form, the CDR3 reads TGCGCCAGCAGCCAAGTTGCCGGGACAGGGGCCTACGAGCAGTACTTC. Translated: CASSQVAGTGAYEQYF.

This clone appeared once. CDR3 sequence reads: CASSSSGGAPNEQFF. CDR3 nucleotides: TGTGCCAGCAGCTCTAGCGGGGGGGCCCCGAATGAGCAGTTCTTC. V is TRBV11-2 and J is TRBJ2-1; 12 nucleotides match TRBD2. Germline V gene data show CDR1 as SGHAT and CDR2 as FQNNGV. The CDR3 covers 15 residues. With 4 bases clipped from V and 7 bases from J, the junction kept 5 bases outside the gene matches.

This sequence joins TRBV19 and TRBJ2-2; no reliable D call. CDR3 length: 12 amino acids. V lost 6 bases, J lost 4 bases, and 6 bases lay in between. The V gene's germline CDR1 is LNHDA and CDR2 SQIVND (reference sequence). In DNA form, the CDR3 reads TGTGCCAGTAGGATCGGCACCGGGGAGCTGTTTTTT. It yields the protein CASRIGTGELFF.

The chain combines TRBV6-5 with TRBJ2-1; no definite D call. The V end lost 3 bases, the J end lost 9 bases, and 6 bases lay between the germline ends. This CDR3 contains 11 residues. The germline gives CDR1 MNHEY, CDR2 SVGAGI. The CDR3 spells CASSYSGEQFF. CDR3 DNA: TGTGCCAGCAGTTATTCGGGTGAGCAGTTCTTC.

This chain's CDR3 is CASSLNGGAYEQFF. In nucleotides, the CDR3 is TGTGCCAGCAGCTTAAATGGGGGGGCCTATGAGCAGTTCTTC. This chain links TRBV7-3 with TRBJ2-1; D is possibly TRBD2 (7 bases). V lost 1 base, J lost 8 bases, and 12 bases lay in between. Germline CDR1 reads SGHTA; CDR2 reads FQGTGA. The length of the CDR3 is 14 residues.

As regards this clone: At one end, the junction sequence differs from germline, possibly due to a read error. CDR3 sequence: CASSKRQGAYEQYF. CDR3 coding DNA: TGTGCTAGCAGCAAAAGACAGGGAGCCTACGAGCAGTACTTC. The genes are TRBV7-7 and TRBJ2-7; 7 nucleotides line up with TRBD1. The CDR3 spans 14 residues. Germline V lookup: CDR1 SSHAT, CDR2 FNYEAQ (reference sequence).

The V call is TRBV4-1, the J call TRBJ2-7; 10 positions match TRBD2. Germline V gives CDR1 MGHRA, CDR2 YSYEKL. J was trimmed by 5 bases and V by 1 base; bases with no gene match: 2. The CDR3 spans 14 residues. The CDR3 bases are TGCGCCAGCAGCCAAGTTAGCGGGGGGAACGAGCAGTACTTC. Amino acids: CASSQVSGGNEQYF.

V gene TRBV13 combines with J gene TRBJ2-1; TRBD2 agrees at 16 bases. The CDR3 consists of 17 residues. Germline V gene data show CDR1 as PRHDT and CDR2 as FYEKMQ (reference sequence). Germline trimming cut 4 bases from V and 7 bases from J; bases unmatched to any gene: 7. The CDR3 DNA reads as TGTGCCAGCAGCTGGGGACTAGCGGGGGGGCCAGGGAATGAGCAGTTCTTC. Protein: CASSWGLAGGPGNEQFF.

This clone was seen only once. The rearrangement uses TRBV6-5 and TRBJ2-7; 7 bases are a match to TRBD1. The germline V gene encodes CDR1 MNHEY and CDR2 SVGAGI. V trimming: 2 bases; J trimming: 6 bases; junction bases outside the gene matches: 4. The CDR3 covers 13 residues. The CDR3 region is CASSYPEGAEQYF. The CDR3 bases are TGTGCCAGCAGTTACCCTGAGGGGGCCGAGCAGTACTTC.

The chain is built from TRBV19 and TRBJ1-5; TRBD1 aligns across 7 bases. The V gene end was trimmed by 6 bases and the J gene end by 3 bases; junction bases not matched to a gene: 5. CDR3 size: 14 residues. Germline V gives CDR1 LNHDA, CDR2 SQIVND (reference sequence). As DNA, the CDR3 is TGTGCCAGTAGCTCAGGACAGGTCAATCAGCCCCAGCATTTT. It translates to CASSSGQVNQPQHF.

The chain is built from TRBV18 and TRBJ1-4; D unclear. V was cut by 3 bases and J by 7 bases, with 15 bases left in between. The CDR3 runs to 15 residues. Germline V gives CDR1 KGHSH, CDR2 LQKENI. The CDR3 loop reads CASSPPQENLEKLFF. The CDR3 DNA is TGTGCCAGCTCACCTCCCCAGGAAAACCTTGAAAAACTGTTTTTT.

The chain employs TRBV27 and TRBJ2-1; D ambiguous. Trimming shortened V by 1 base and J by 4 bases, and 11 bases separated the two germline ends. This CDR3 has 15 amino acids. The germline CDR1 and CDR2 sequences are MNHEY and SMNVEV (reference sequence). CDR3: CASSLYGARYNEQFF. CDR3 sequence (DNA): TGTGCCAGCAGTTTATACGGTGCGCGGTACAATGAGCAGTTCTTC.

The rearrangement links TRBV9 to TRBJ1-2, with 10 nucleotides matching TRBD1. J was trimmed by 4 bases and V by 3 bases; bases with no gene match: 6. This CDR3 has 15 amino acids. Germline lookup yields CDR1 SGDLS and CDR2 YYNGEE. The CDR3 reads CASSARDRGPYGYTF. CDR3 DNA sequence: TGTGCCAGCAGCGCCCGGGACAGGGGTCCCTATGGCTACACCTTC.

The chain employs TRBV2 and TRBJ2-7; 8 bases map to TRBD2. From germline, CDR1 is SNHLY and CDR2 FYNNEI. The V gene end was trimmed by 8 bases and the J gene end by 3 bases; junction bases not matched to a gene: 15. The CDR3 runs to 16 residues. The DNA of the CDR3 is TGTGCCAGCGATGGGAGCTTACGGGGGGGACTCTACGAGCAGTACTTC. This translates into CASDGSLRGGLYEQYF.

This clone was detected a few times. CDR3 sequence: CASKDGQTNTGELFF. As DNA, the CDR3 is TGTGCCAGCAAAGATGGACAGACTAACACCGGGGAGCTGTTTTTT. V is TRBV6-1 and J is TRBJ2-2; perhaps TRBD1 as D (6 bases). The ends were cut back, 7 bases at V and 2 bases at J, with 14 bases in the middle. The CDR3 contains 15 residues. The germline gives CDR1 MNHNS, CDR2 SASEGT.

This clone was seen just once. The rearrangement joins TRBV15 to TRBJ1-1; possible D gene TRBD1, 5 bases. The CDR3 totals 15 residues. V lost 0 bases and J 6 bases, leaving 14 bases between the germline ends. CDR1 and CDR2 from the germline V gene are LNHNV and YYDKDF (reference sequence). CDR3 DNA: TGTGCCACCAGCAGAGATTCAGGGCGAGTCGCTGAAGCTTTCTTT. Amino acids: CATSRDSGRVAEAFF.

Only a few counts were recorded for this clone. This sequence joins TRBV7-8 and TRBJ2-5; tentative D call: TRBD2 (6 bases). CDR3 size: 14 residues. Trimming cost V 5 bases and J 1 base, with 11 bases left between them. Germline V gene sequence: CDR1 SGHVS, CDR2 FQNEAQ. The CDR3 DNA sequence: TGTGCCAGCAGCCTGATCGGGGGCCAAGAGACCCAGTACTTC. Translating gives CASSLIGGQETQYF. Variable domain in full (rest from reference TRBV7-8 and TRBJ2-5): GAGVSQSPRYKVAKRGQDVALRCDPISGHVSLFWYQQALGQGPEFLTYFQNEAQLDKSGLPSDRFFAERPEGSVSTLKIQRTQQEDSAVYLCASSLIGGQETQYFGPGTRLLVL.

This chain links TRBV25-1 with TRBJ2-2; TRBD1 might be the D (5 bases). The CDR3 consists of 15 residues. V was shortened by 2 bases and J by 7 bases, with 14 bases between the two germline ends. CDR1 is MGHDK, CDR2 SYGVNS, per germline. The CDR3 spells CASSEGPQGIGELFF. CDR3 sequence (DNA): TGTGCCAGCAGTGAAGGACCCCAGGGTATCGGGGAGCTGTTTTTT.